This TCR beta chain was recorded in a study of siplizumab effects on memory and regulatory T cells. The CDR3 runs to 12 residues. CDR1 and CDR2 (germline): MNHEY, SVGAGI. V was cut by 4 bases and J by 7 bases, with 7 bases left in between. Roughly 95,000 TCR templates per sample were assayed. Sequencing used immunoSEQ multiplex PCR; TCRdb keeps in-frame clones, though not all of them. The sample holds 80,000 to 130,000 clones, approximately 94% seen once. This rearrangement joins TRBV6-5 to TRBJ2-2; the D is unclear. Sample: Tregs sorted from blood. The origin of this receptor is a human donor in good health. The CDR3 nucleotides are TGTGCCAGCAGTTCCAGTTACGGGGAGCTGTTTTTT. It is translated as CASSSSYGELFF.